This T cell receptor (beta chain) was sequenced in a study of cytomegalovirus exposure and HLA in healthy donors. On the study more broadly: The study placed 70% to 90% of its approximately 430 genotyped donors in the Caucasian-associated ancestry cluster. The study, taken as a whole, reports: According to an earlier analysis, most TCR beta V segments yielded productive rearrangements about 90% or about 30% of the time. Near-uniform donor sequencing depth was presumed by presence/absence analyses.

About this clone itself: What it binds is not known.

PCR employed 60 Vbeta and 13 Jbeta primers. In the authors' methods: In a later analysis, roughly 10 million of 65 million to 80 million unique beta chains occurred in at least two donors. The assay was immunoSEQ multiplex PCR, and TCRdb's table has in-frame clones only and misses some. The V and J calls and the clone size are those of that table, but D and trimming were determined from the DNA. The sample has roughly 150,000 clones; about 70% are singletons. The material sequenced was PBMCs. The sequence derives from a man aged 25-45 years in good health and CMV-seropositive.

The CDR3 spells CASSDSTAGRYEQYF. CDR3 coding DNA: TGTGCCAGCAGTGATTCGACAGCCGGTCGATACGAGCAGTACTTC. The V call is TRBV25-1, the J call TRBJ2-7; tentative D call: TRBD1 (5 bases). V was shortened by 3 bases and J by 4 bases, with 16 bases between the two germline ends. This CDR3 region has 15 residues. Germline V gives CDR1 MGHDK, CDR2 SYGVNS.